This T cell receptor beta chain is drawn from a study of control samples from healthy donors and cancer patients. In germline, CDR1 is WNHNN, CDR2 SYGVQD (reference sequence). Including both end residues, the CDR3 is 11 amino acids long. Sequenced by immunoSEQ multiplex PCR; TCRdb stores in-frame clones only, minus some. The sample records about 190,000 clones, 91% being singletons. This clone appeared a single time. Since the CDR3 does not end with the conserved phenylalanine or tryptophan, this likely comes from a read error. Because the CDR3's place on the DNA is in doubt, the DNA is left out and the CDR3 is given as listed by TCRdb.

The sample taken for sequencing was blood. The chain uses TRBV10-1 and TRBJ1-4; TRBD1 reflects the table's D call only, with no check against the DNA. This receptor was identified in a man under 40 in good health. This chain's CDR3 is CASNGRQVGCL.